What follows are 23 T cell receptor beta chains derived from one specimen sequenced in a study of shared T cell receptors in the human thymus. TCRdb's table, derived via immunoSEQ multiplex PCR, lists solely in-frame clones and lacks some. This sample has some 660,000 clones, with about 90% found just once. The same data also went into a second study, on human thymus T cells.

Material: thymocytes. The receptors originated from a boy younger than two with a congenital heart defect.

The chain has TRBV6-1 and TRBJ2-7; 10 bases fit TRBD1. Trimming took 1 base from V and 7 from J; bases not matched to a gene: 10. CDR3 length: 16 residues. Germline V gene lookup returns CDR1 MNHNS and CDR2 SASEGT. In DNA form, the CDR3 reads TGTGCCAGCAGTGAAGGTAGTCGGGACAGGGGTGAGGAGCAGTACTTC. Its protein product is CASSEGSRDRGEEQYF.

The chain recombines TRBV28 with TRBJ1-2, with TRBD1 as a possible D gene (6 bases). The CDR3 is made up of 16 amino acids. Per germline, CDR1 MDHEN and CDR2 SYDVKM. V was shortened by 6 bases and J by 2 bases, with 19 bases between the two germline ends. The CDR3 protein is CASSHTYRALNYGYTF. CDR3 coding DNA: TGTGCCAGCAGCCACACCTACAGGGCTCTAAACTATGGCTACACCTTC.

CDR3 region: CASSYLSGGPYNEQFF. The CDR3 DNA reads as TGTGCCAGCAGTTACCTATCAGGGGGCCCCTACAATGAGCAGTTCTTC. The chain combines TRBV6-5 with TRBJ2-1; 8 bases align to TRBD1. This CDR3 region has 16 residues. Unmatched junction bases numbered 5, after V lost 2 bases and J lost 2 bases. Per the germline V gene, CDR1 is MNHEY and CDR2 is SVGAGI.

V is TRBV15 and J is TRBJ2-5; 8 bases align to TRBD2. V gave up 5 bases and J gave up 1 base; unmatched junction bases: 15. The V gene's germline CDR1 is LNHNV and CDR2 YYDKDF (reference sequence). CDR3 length equals 18 residues. The CDR3 loop is CATSPYIISTSGQETQYF. The CDR3 DNA reads as TGTGCCACCAGCCCCTACATCATTTCAACTAGCGGCCAAGAGACCCAGTACTTC.

CDR3 amino acids: CSVLDREGSPLHF. CDR3 nucleotides: TGCAGCGTTCTGGACAGGGAAGGGTCACCCCTCCACTTT. This rearrangement joins TRBV29-1 to TRBJ1-6; 8 positions match TRBD1. CDR3 size: 13 residues. The V and J ends lost 5 bases and 10 bases, in that order; junction bases with no gene match: 7. Per the germline V gene, CDR1 is SQVTM and CDR2 is ANQGSEA.

This clone was seen only once. The chain joins TRBV14 to TRBJ2-5; 8 nucleotides line up with TRBD2. Germline trimming cut 1 base from V and 1 base from J; bases unmatched to any gene: 8. Germline V CDR1 and CDR2: SGHDN, FVKESK. The CDR3 loop spans 17 amino acids. The CDR3 spells CASSQVPREVPQETQYF. CDR3 bases: TGTGCCAGCAGCCAAGTCCCGCGGGAGGTTCCCCAAGAGACCCAGTACTTC. Complete variable domain (other parts from reference TRBV14 and TRBJ2-5): EAGVTQFPSHSVIEKGQTVTLRCDPISGHDNLYWYRRVMGKEIKFLLHFVKESKQDESGMPNNRFLAERTGGTYSTLKVQPAELEDSGVYFCASSQVPREVPQETQYFGPGTRLLVL.

The chain employs TRBV2 and TRBJ2-1; TRBD1 might be the D (6 bases). CDR1 is SNHLY, CDR2 FYNNEI, per germline. The CDR3 length is 13 residues. V was pared by 6 bases and J by 6 bases, with 12 bases between. The CDR3 DNA reads TGTGCCAGCAGACGCCAGGGGAGCAATGAGCAGTTCTTC. Its protein is CASRRQGSNEQFF.

This chain connects TRBV28 to TRBJ1-1; D not resolved. V lost 1 base, J lost 3 bases, and 15 bases lay in between. CDR3 length equals 16 residues. Germline V lookup: CDR1 MDHEN, CDR2 SYDVKM. The CDR3 here is CASSLLPVSEDTEAFF. In DNA, the CDR3 is TGTGCCAGCAGTTTATTGCCAGTCTCCGAGGACACTGAAGCTTTCTTT.

This sequence joins TRBV19 and TRBJ1-2; 9 bases fit TRBD1. This CDR3 has 15 residues. CDR1 is LNHDA and CDR2 is SQIVND in the germline V gene (reference sequence). Unmatched junction bases numbered 7, after V lost 3 bases and J lost 5 bases. The CDR3 region has the DNA TGTGCCAGTAGTATGGCGACAGGGGGTTTGTATGGCTACACCTTC. Translated, it gives CASSMATGGLYGYTF.

The chain has TRBV27 and TRBJ1-2, with 8 bases matching TRBD1. CDR3 length: 14 residues. J lost 3 bases, V lost 6 bases, and 6 bases had no gene match. Per germline, CDR1 MNHEY and CDR2 SMNVEV (reference sequence). The CDR3 region is CASRLTGDHYGYTF. The DNA for the CDR3 is TGTGCCAGCAGGCTGACAGGGGACCACTATGGCTACACCTTC.

The V gene is TRBV4-3, the J gene TRBJ2-7; 15 bases match TRBD2. J was trimmed by 6 bases and V by 4 bases; bases with no gene match: 4. CDR1 is LGHNA and CDR2 is YSLEER in the germline V gene. This CDR3 has 15 residues. In DNA, the CDR3 is TGCGCCAGCAGCCGGACTAGCGGGGGGGTTGTCGAGCAGTACTTC. Translated: CASSRTSGGVVEQYF.

The rearrangement uses TRBV4-1 and TRBJ2-6; D not resolved. Looked up from germline, CDR1 is MGHRA and CDR2 is YSYEKL. V was cut by 6 bases and J by 1 base, with 10 bases left in between. This CDR3 spans 15 amino acids. CDR3 region: CASSVVRSGANVLTF. CDR3 DNA sequence: TGCGCCAGCAGTGTCGTGAGGTCTGGGGCCAACGTCCTGACTTTC.

The chain couples TRBV6-1 to TRBJ2-3; TRBD2 aligns across 7 bases. V was clipped by 4 bases and J by 4 bases; unmatched bases: 14. CDR3 length equals 17 residues. The germline V gene encodes CDR1 MNHNS and CDR2 SASEGT. The chain's CDR3 is CASSAFTAGREADTQYF. The CDR3 nucleotides are TGTGCCAGCAGTGCGTTCACCGCGGGGAGGGAGGCAGATACGCAGTATTTT.

The CDR3 coding sequence is TGCGCCAGCAGTTCCGCCCTGGGACTAGCGGGGGGGCCTAGGAATGAGCAGTTCTTC. Protein product: CASSSALGLAGGPRNEQFF. The chain joins TRBV4-1 to TRBJ2-1, with 16 bases fitting TRBD2. The CDR3 runs to 19 residues. Trimming cost V 6 bases and J 7 bases; bases outside gene matches: 15. Germline V lookup: CDR1 MGHRA, CDR2 YSYEKL.

This chain uses TRBV12-5 with TRBJ1-1; the match to TRBD1 covers 7 bases. Germline values: CDR1 LGHNT, CDR2 FRNRAP. The CDR3 has 14 amino acids. V lost 5 bases and J lost 0; bases outside the gene matches: 3. The CDR3 coding sequence is TGTGCTAGTGGTGATGACAGGGTGAACACTGAAGCTTTCTTT. This gives the protein CASGDDRVNTEAFF. Full variable domain (missing parts from reference TRBV12-5 and TRBJ1-1): DARVTQTPRHKVTEMGQEVTMRCQPILGHNTVFWYRQTMMQGLELLAYFRNRAPLDDSGMPKDRFSAEMPDATLATLKIQPSEPRDSAVYFCASGDDRVNTEAFFGQGTRLTVV.

This clone was detected a few times. This chain links TRBV28 with TRBJ2-7; a possible D gene is TRBD1 (6 bases). The CDR3 sequence is 13 residues long. Germline V gene data show CDR1 as MDHEN and CDR2 as SYDVKM. The V end was cut by 5 bases, the J end by 6 bases, with 14 bases between. CDR3 bases: TGTGCCAGCAGTCTCGCGACAGGCGCCGAGCAGTACTTC. This sequence encodes CASSLATGAEQYF.

The CDR3 is CASSSGLAGAHEQYF. In nucleotides, the CDR3 is TGTGCCAGCAGCTCGGGACTAGCGGGGGCCCACGAGCAGTACTTC. This rearrangement joins TRBV5-6 to TRBJ2-7; 14 positions match TRBD2. The germline V gene has CDR1 SGHDT and CDR2 YYEEEE. V was clipped by 3 bases and J by 5 bases; unmatched bases: 4. This CDR3 has 15 residues.

This chain uses TRBV15 with TRBJ2-5; 10 bases agree with TRBD2. The CDR3 consists of 18 residues. Trimming cost V 0 bases and J 0 bases; bases outside gene matches: 7. Germline CDR1 LNHNV, CDR2 YYDKDF (reference sequence). CDR3 region: CATSRDRVSGGYQETQYF. CDR3 bases: TGTGCCACCAGCAGAGATCGGGTTAGCGGGGGGTACCAAGAGACCCAGTACTTC.

V is TRBV4-3 and J is TRBJ1-4; D not certain. The germline V gene encodes CDR1 LGHNA and CDR2 YSLEER. V was clipped by 0 bases and J by 2 bases, with 16 bases between them. There are 18 residues in the CDR3. The CDR3 loop reads CASSQENPAPRTNEKLFF. Here the CDR3 DNA reads TGCGCCAGCAGCCAAGAAAATCCCGCGCCCCGGACTAATGAAAAACTGTTTTTT.

The chain is built from TRBV29-1 and TRBJ2-7, with a weak D call TRBD1 (5 bases). Germline V lookup: CDR1 SQVTM, CDR2 ANQGSEA. The CDR3 is made up of 15 amino acids. The ends were cut back, 2 bases at V and 0 bases at J, with 14 bases in the middle. CDR3 protein: CSVEISDTSSYEQYF. The CDR3 bases are TGCAGCGTTGAAATTTCGGACACAAGCTCCTACGAGCAGTACTTC.

The chain employs TRBV28 and TRBJ2-7; 8 bases align to TRBD1. CDR1 is MDHEN and CDR2 is SYDVKM in the germline V gene. The CDR3 runs to 15 residues. V shed 3 bases and J 2 bases; nucleotides not matched to a gene: 6. CDR3 sequence reads: CASSLSRTGTYEQYF. CDR3 nucleotides: TGTGCCAGCAGTTTGTCCCGGACAGGGACCTACGAGCAGTACTTC.

The chain employs TRBV28 and TRBJ2-1, with 13 nucleotides matching TRBD2. The germline V gene encodes CDR1 MDHEN and CDR2 SYDVKM. Trimming removed 8 bases from V and 2 bases from J; junction bases left unmatched: 6. This CDR3 contains 16 residues. CDR3 bases: TGTGCCAGCTCCTTAGGACTAGCGGGAGCCTACAATGAGCAGTTCTTC. It yields the protein CASSLGLAGAYNEQFF.

The chain uses TRBV11-2 and TRBJ1-1; no clear D. The CDR3 has 15 residues. Germline assignment: CDR1 SGHAT and CDR2 FQNNGV. Trimming removed 0 bases at V and 4 bases at J, with 12 bases between. CDR3 sequence reads: CASSLDSQCGTEAFF. The DNA of the CDR3 is TGTGCCAGCAGCTTAGATTCCCAGTGCGGCACTGAAGCTTTCTTT. The variable domain in full, completed from reference TRBV11-2 and TRBJ1-1, reads EAGVAQSPRYKIIEKRQSVAFWCNPISGHATLYWYQQILGQGPKLLIQFQNNGVVDDSQLPKDRFSAERLKGVDSTLKIQPAKLEDSAVYLCASSLDSQCGTEAFFGQGTRLTVV.